The 32 T cell receptor beta chains presented below share a single source sample, sequenced in a study of CD8+ T cells in alopecia areata. The sequencing template was cDNA reverse transcribed from extracted RNA. Profiling relied on immunoSEQ multiplex PCR, and the TCRdb table lists in-frame clones only, not all of them. Of 200,000 or so clones in the sample, more than 30% were seen once. The treatment was: oral pan-JAK inhibitor, 5-10 mg twice daily. The sample here was CD4+ T cells sorted from blood, taken at roughly week 30, from a patient treated with tofacitinib. These receptors originate from a human donor with alopecia areata.

The J gene is TRBJ2-7, the V gene TRBV27; no clear D gene. With 4 bases removed from V and 2 bases from J, the gap between germline ends came to 15 bases. The germline gives CDR1 MNHEY, CDR2 SMNVEV (reference sequence). This CDR3 contains 15 residues. DNA for the CDR3: TGTGCCAGCAGTTCCCTGTCGGCCGGACCCTACGAGCAGTACTTC. Its protein is CASSSLSAGPYEQYF.

The chain carries TRBV2 and TRBJ2-2, with 10 bases identical to TRBD2. V shed 8 bases and J 7 bases; nucleotides not matched to a gene: 10. Germline assignment: CDR1 SNHLY and CDR2 FYNNEI. The length of the CDR3 is 15 residues. CDR3 region: CASAERGGYVGELFF. The CDR3 DNA follows: TGTGCCAGCGCGGAGCGGGGGGGTTACGTCGGGGAGCTGTTTTTT.

This clone was observed a few times. The chain carries TRBV30 and TRBJ1-4; D gene ambiguous. V dropped 2 bases and J dropped 5 bases, with 15 bases sitting between them. CDR1 GTSNPN and CDR2 SVGIG come from the germline V gene (reference sequence). This CDR3 comprises 15 residues. The CDR3 coding sequence is TGTGCCTGGAGTACCTCGGGAAGGGAGAATGAAAAACTGTTTTTT. Protein: CAWSTSGRENEKLFF. Filled out from reference TRBV30 and TRBJ1-4, the complete variable domain reads SQTIHQWPATLVQPVGSPLSLECTVEGTSNPNLYWYRQAAGRGLQLLFYSVGIGQISSEVPQNLSASRPQDRQFILSSKKLLLSDSGFYLCAWSTSGRENEKLFFGSGTQLSVL.

The rearrangement uses TRBV27 and TRBJ2-1; no definite D call. Germline V gives CDR1 MNHEY, CDR2 SMNVEV (reference sequence). The CDR3 runs 10 residues. V dropped 8 bases and J dropped 3 bases, with 2 bases sitting between them. The CDR3 nucleotides are TGTGCCAGCGGCTACAATGAGCAGTTCTTC. Its translation is CASGYNEQFF.

This chain links TRBV11-2 with TRBJ1-2; D remains ambiguous. Per germline, CDR1 SGHAT and CDR2 FQNNGV. CDR3 length: 10 amino acids. Trimming shortened V by 3 bases and J by 8 bases, and 4 bases separated the two germline ends. The CDR3 DNA reads TGTGCCAGCAGCTTTTTGGGCTACACCTTC. Translated: CASSFLGYTF.

This clone was observed a few times. In DNA, the CDR3 is TGTGCCAGCAGCTCCTGGACCAAAAACAATGAGCAGTTCTTC. It encodes CASSSWTKNNEQFF. V usage is TRBV7-8 and J usage is TRBJ2-1; D not resolved. The V end was cut by 4 bases, the J end by 5 bases, with 12 bases between. The germline V gene encodes CDR1 SGHVS and CDR2 FQNEAQ. This CDR3 is 14 amino acids long.

This clone was observed a few times. The gene calls are TRBV2 and TRBJ1-1; D may be TRBD1 (5 bases). V lost 8 bases and J 1 base, leaving 17 bases between the germline ends. Germline V gene lookup returns CDR1 SNHLY and CDR2 FYNNEI. This CDR3 contains 15 residues. The CDR3 nucleotides read TGTGCCAGCCACCGCATCCCGGGGGGGAACACTGAAGCTTTCTTT. Translated: CASHRIPGGNTEAFF.

This clone appeared a few times. This chain uses TRBV29-1 with TRBJ1-1; D ambiguous. This CDR3 region has 12 residues. The germline V gene has CDR1 SQVTM and CDR2 ANQGSEA. The V end was cut by 6 bases, the J end by 1 base, with 9 bases between. CDR3 DNA: TGCAGCGTAGACAAGACGAACACTGAAGCTTTCTTT. Encoded protein: CSVDKTNTEAFF. The full variable domain, rest sourced from reference TRBV29-1 and TRBJ1-1, is SAVISQKPSRDICQRGTSLTIQCQVDSQVTMMFWYRQQPGQSLTLIATANQGSEATYESGFVIDKFPISRPNLTFSTLTVSNMSPEDSSIYLCSVDKTNTEAFFGQGTRLTVV.

This clone was picked up a small number of times. The chain combines TRBV7-8 with TRBJ1-4, with 8 bases matching TRBD1. CDR1 is SGHVS and CDR2 is FQNEAQ in the germline V gene. CDR3 length: 13 residues. V gave up 5 bases and J gave up 8 bases; unmatched junction bases: 4. The CDR3 sequence: CASSRTGYEKLFF. In nucleotides, the CDR3 is TGTGCCAGCAGCCGGACAGGGTACGAAAAACTGTTTTTT.

The chain couples TRBV18 to TRBJ2-7, with D maybe TRBD1 (6 bases). Germline V gives CDR1 KGHSH, CDR2 LQKENI. This CDR3 is 15 amino acids long. Trimming cost V 3 bases and J 4 bases, with 16 bases left between them. The CDR3 sequence: CASSPWEQGLYEQYF. CDR3 sequence (DNA): TGTGCCAGCTCACCCTGGGAGCAGGGGTTATACGAGCAGTACTTC. Filled out from reference TRBV18 and TRBJ2-7, the complete variable domain reads NAGVMQNPRHLVRRRGQEARLRCSPMKGHSHVYWYRQLPEEGLKFMVYLQKENIIDESGMPKERFSAEFPKEGPSILRIQQVVRGDSAAYFCASSPWEQGLYEQYFGPGTRLTVT.

The chain combines TRBV30 with TRBJ2-7, with 8 bases that match TRBD2. The trim removed 1 base at V and 9 bases at J, leaving 8 bases unmatched. Germline assignment: CDR1 GTSNPN and CDR2 SVGIG (reference sequence). The CDR3 totals 13 residues. Here the CDR3 reads CAWSASGPFGQYF. The CDR3 nucleotides read TGTGCCTGGAGTGCTAGCGGGCCTTTCGGGCAGTACTTC.

The genes are TRBV6-5 and TRBJ1-2; TRBD1 matches at 8 bases. The CDR3 covers 13 residues. Germline lookup yields CDR1 MNHEY and CDR2 SVGAGI. V lost 6 bases to trimming and J lost 4 bases; unmatched junction nucleotides: 4. CDR3 DNA: TGTGCCAGCAGCCCGGGACAGGCCTATGGCTACACCTTC. Protein sequence: CASSPGQAYGYTF.

This chain connects TRBV15 to TRBJ2-1, with D perhaps matching TRBD2 (6 bases). Trimming removed 5 bases at V and 2 bases at J, with 19 bases between. This CDR3 is 17 amino acids long. Germline values: CDR1 LNHNV, CDR2 YYDKDF (reference sequence). This CDR3 reads CATSRRDWVGTYNEQFF. The CDR3 nucleotides are TGTGCCACCAGCCGGCGGGATTGGGTAGGCACCTACAATGAGCAGTTCTTC.

The chain couples TRBV7-9 to TRBJ1-2; no definite D call. V was shortened by 0 bases and J by 7 bases, with 12 bases between the two germline ends. Germline loops: CDR1 SEHNR, CDR2 FQNEAQ (reference sequence). The CDR3 has 14 amino acids. CDR3 in amino acids: CASSLALVRIGYTF. The CDR3 region has the DNA TGTGCCAGCAGCTTAGCCCTGGTGAGGATTGGCTACACCTTC.

The sample holds many counts of this clone. The chain links TRBV2 to TRBJ1-5; tentatively, D is TRBD1 (6 bases). The CDR3 consists of 13 residues. Trimming cost V 5 bases and J 7 bases, with 12 bases left between them. The germline CDR1 and CDR2 sequences are SNHLY and FYNNEI. The CDR3 reads CASSKGGEQPQHF. CDR3 DNA: TGTGCCAGCAGTAAAGGGGGGGAACAGCCCCAGCATTTT.

This chain connects TRBV5-1 to TRBJ2-7; 7 bases are shared with TRBD2. Germline V CDR1 and CDR2: SGHRS, YFSETQ. This CDR3 has 15 residues. V lost 0 bases to trimming and J lost 2 bases; unmatched junction nucleotides: 5. The CDR3 nucleotides are TGCGCCAGCAGCTTGGCTGTGGGAGGGCCCTACGAGCAGTACTTC. As protein: CASSLAVGGPYEQYF. The full variable domain, its missing parts supplied by reference TRBV5-1 and TRBJ2-7, is KAGVTQTPRYLIKTRGQQVTLSCSPISGHRSVSWYQQTPGQGLQFLFEYFSETQRNKGNFPGRFSGRQFSNSRSEMNVSTLELGDSALYLCASSLAVGGPYEQYFGPGTRLTVT.

This clone came up a few times. This chain uses TRBV30 with TRBJ2-3, with 8 positions matching TRBD2. The CDR3 is 15 residues long. The V segment lost 2 bases and the J segment 1 base; nucleotides outside the gene matches: 5. Germline V gives CDR1 GTSNPN, CDR2 SVGIG (reference sequence). For the CDR3, the DNA is TGTGCCTGGAGTCCTACTAGCGGTCGCACAGATACGCAGTATTTT. Translating gives CAWSPTSGRTDTQYF.

The sample holds a few counts of this clone. This chain connects TRBV4-1 to TRBJ2-2, with D tentatively TRBD1 (6 bases). This CDR3 is 15 amino acids long. The V gene lost 4 bases and the J gene lost 2 bases, with 11 bases spanning the gap. CDR1 and CDR2 from the germline V gene are MGHRA and YSYEKL. The CDR3 nucleotides are TGCGCCAGCAGCCGAGAGGGACAAAACACCGGGGAGCTGTTTTTT. It is translated as CASSREGQNTGELFF.

This clone appeared a few times. The rearrangement links TRBV15 to TRBJ2-3, with D perhaps matching TRBD1 (5 bases). The V and J ends lost 5 bases and 2 bases respectively, with 17 bases between them. CDR3 length: 16 amino acids. The V gene's germline CDR1 is LNHNV and CDR2 YYDKDF (reference sequence). The CDR3 DNA reads as TGTGCCACCAGCCCAAGAGCTCAGGGTTCCACAGATACGCAGTATTTT. Its protein product is CATSPRAQGSTDTQYF.

CDR3 coding DNA: TGTGCCAGCAGTGAAAGGACAGGGGGCGTCTATGGCTACACCTTC. Amino acids: CASSERTGGVYGYTF. The chain combines TRBV6-1 with TRBJ1-2; 11 bases agree with TRBD1. Germline V lookup: CDR1 MNHNS, CDR2 SASEGT. The trim removed 2 bases at V and 4 bases at J, leaving 3 bases unmatched. CDR3 length equals 15 residues.

This clone occurred a few times. The rearrangement joins TRBV25-1 to TRBJ1-2; maybe TRBD1 (5 bases). The germline CDR1 and CDR2 sequences are MGHDK and SYGVNS. CDR3 size: 16 residues. The V end lost 6 bases, the J end lost 4 bases, and 21 bases lay between the germline ends. The CDR3 protein is CASSPVVGRETYGYTF. CDR3 bases: TGTGCCAGCAGCCCCGTTGTGGGACGGGAGACCTATGGCTACACCTTC.

This chain connects TRBV5-1 to TRBJ2-7; 7 nucleotides agree with TRBD1. J was trimmed by 3 bases and V by 0 bases; bases with no gene match: 6. CDR1 and CDR2 (germline): SGHRS, YFSETQ. The length of the CDR3 is 15 residues. The CDR3 loop reads CASSLAGDSRYEQYF. For the CDR3, the DNA is TGCGCCAGCAGCTTGGCCGGGGACAGTCGCTACGAGCAGTACTTC.

The chain has TRBV2 and TRBJ2-3, with TRBD1 identical over 9 bases. CDR3 length equals 14 residues. Germline V gene lookup returns CDR1 SNHLY and CDR2 FYNNEI. Trimming cost V 6 bases and J 7 bases; bases outside gene matches: 8. Here the CDR3 reads CASRDRGLSNTQYF. Written as DNA, the CDR3 is TGTGCCAGCAGAGACAGGGGGTTATCAAATACGCAGTATTTT.

This CDR3 reads CASSRQDRDNEKLFF. The DNA for the CDR3 is TGTGCCAGCAGTCGCCAAGACAGGGACAATGAAAAACTGTTTTTT. The chain has TRBV6-5 and TRBJ1-4; 7 bases are shared with TRBD1. The CDR3 contains 15 residues. The V gene's germline CDR1 is MNHEY and CDR2 SVGAGI. V gave up 5 bases and J gave up 5 bases; unmatched junction bases: 8.

The sample holds a few counts of this clone. Just one base apart from a much larger clone, this may be a read error. The genes are TRBV6-5 and TRBJ1-5; D is possibly TRBD1 (5 bases). The ends were cut back, 7 bases at V and 5 bases at J, with 9 bases in the middle. The CDR3 loop spans 12 amino acids. Germline-derived CDR1 and CDR2 are MNHEY and SVGAGI. The CDR3 region is CASTLRDQPQHF. The CDR3 DNA sequence: TGTGCCAGCACCCTCAGGGATCAGCCCCAGCATTTT.

CDR3 in amino acids: CSVGRRGARGTDTQYF. The CDR3 coding sequence is TGCAGCGTGGGCCGGCGGGGGGCGCGCGGCACAGATACGCAGTATTTT. The J gene is TRBJ2-3, the V gene TRBV29-1, with 8 bases aligning to TRBD2. V shed 6 bases and J 1 base; nucleotides not matched to a gene: 12. CDR1 is SQVTM, CDR2 ANQGSEA, per germline. This CDR3 contains 16 residues.

A single count supports this clone. The chain uses TRBV2 and TRBJ2-5; D is possibly TRBD2 (6 bases). The germline V and J ends were trimmed by 0 bases and 2 bases, with 16 bases remaining between them. Germline CDR1 SNHLY, CDR2 FYNNEI. The CDR3 is made up of 17 amino acids. In DNA, the CDR3 is TGTGCCAGCAGTGAAGCGAAAGGTTCCGGAGGGCAAGAGACCCAGTACTTC. Amino acids: CASSEAKGSGGQETQYF.

The chain employs TRBV7-8 and TRBJ2-1; TRBD1 matches 8 bases. Germline V gene lookup returns CDR1 SGHVS and CDR2 FQNEAQ. The CDR3 length is 12 residues. V gave up 5 bases and J gave up 6 bases; unmatched junction bases: 0. The chain's CDR3 is CASSQGANEQFF. The CDR3 nucleotides are TGTGCCAGCAGCCAGGGGGCCAATGAGCAGTTCTTC. Together with reference TRBV7-8 and TRBJ2-1, the CDR3 gives the full variable domain: GAGVSQSPRYKVAKRGQDVALRCDPISGHVSLFWYQQALGQGPEFLTYFQNEAQLDKSGLPSDRFFAERPEGSVSTLKIQRTQQEDSAVYLCASSQGANEQFFGPGTRLTVL.

The gene calls are TRBV29-1 and TRBJ1-2; 10 bases match TRBD1. This CDR3 is 14 amino acids long. CDR1 SQVTM and CDR2 ANQGSEA come from the germline V gene. With V trimmed by 6 bases and J by 3 bases, 7 bases remained unmatched. CDR3 in amino acids: CSVVRQGADYGYTF. CDR3 nucleotides: TGCAGCGTCGTCCGACAGGGGGCCGACTATGGCTACACCTTC.

The genes are TRBV11-1 and TRBJ2-5, with 7 bases aligning to TRBD2. The CDR3 spans 15 residues. V was clipped by 5 bases and J by 1 base; unmatched bases: 7. The germline V gene encodes CDR1 SGHAT and CDR2 FQDESV (reference sequence). In DNA, the CDR3 is TGTGCCAGCAGCCCCAGCGGGGAACTCCAAGAGACCCAGTACTTC. It specifies CASSPSGELQETQYF. Based on the CDR3 plus reference TRBV11-1 and TRBJ2-5, the full variable domain is EAEVAQSPRYKITEKSQAVAFWCDPISGHATLYWYRQILGQGPELLVQFQDESVVDDSQLPKDRFSAERLKGVDSTLKIQPAELGDSAMYLCASSPSGELQETQYFGPGTRLLVL.

This chain uses TRBV5-6 with TRBJ2-1; 7 nucleotides line up with TRBD1. From germline, CDR1 is SGHDT and CDR2 YYEEEE. J gave up 3 bases and V 7 bases, and 4 bases lay outside the gene matches. The CDR3 loop spans 13 amino acids. The CDR3 DNA reads TGTGCCAGCTTGGGGACAGACTACAATGAGCAGTTCTTC. Translating it yields CASLGTDYNEQFF.

This chain joins TRBV29-1 and TRBJ1-4; a weak D match, TRBD1 (5 bases). Germline assignment: CDR1 SQVTM and CDR2 ANQGSEA. The V end was cut by 4 bases, the J end by 6 bases, with 21 bases between. CDR3 length: 16 residues. The CDR3 region is CSVVSGFPEGYEKLFF. The CDR3 nucleotides are TGCAGCGTTGTCTCAGGGTTCCCCGAAGGGTATGAAAAACTGTTTTTT.